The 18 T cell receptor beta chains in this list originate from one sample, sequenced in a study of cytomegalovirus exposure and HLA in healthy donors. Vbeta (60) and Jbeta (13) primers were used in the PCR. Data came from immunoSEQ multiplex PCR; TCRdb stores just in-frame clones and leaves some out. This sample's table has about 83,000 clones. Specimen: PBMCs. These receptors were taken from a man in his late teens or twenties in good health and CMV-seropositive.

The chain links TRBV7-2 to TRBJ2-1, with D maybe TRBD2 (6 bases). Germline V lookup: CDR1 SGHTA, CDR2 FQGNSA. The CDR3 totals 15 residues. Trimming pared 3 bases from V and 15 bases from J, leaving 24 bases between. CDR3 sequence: CASSFSQARDSRRFF. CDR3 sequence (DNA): TGTGCCAGCAGCTTTTCCCAGGCCCGGGACTCCCGACGGTTCTTC.

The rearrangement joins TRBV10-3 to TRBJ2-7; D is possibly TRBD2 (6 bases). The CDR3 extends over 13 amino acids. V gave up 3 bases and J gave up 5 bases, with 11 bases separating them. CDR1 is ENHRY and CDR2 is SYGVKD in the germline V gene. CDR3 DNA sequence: TGTGCCATCAGTGAAGAGGGAGGTAACGAGCAGTACTTC. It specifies CAISEEGGNEQYF.

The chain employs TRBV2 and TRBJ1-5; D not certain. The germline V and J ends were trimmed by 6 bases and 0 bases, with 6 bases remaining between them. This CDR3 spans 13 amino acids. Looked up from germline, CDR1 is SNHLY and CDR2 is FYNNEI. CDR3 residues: CASRGDSNQPQHF. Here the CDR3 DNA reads TGTGCCAGCAGGGGCGATAGCAATCAGCCCCAGCATTTT.

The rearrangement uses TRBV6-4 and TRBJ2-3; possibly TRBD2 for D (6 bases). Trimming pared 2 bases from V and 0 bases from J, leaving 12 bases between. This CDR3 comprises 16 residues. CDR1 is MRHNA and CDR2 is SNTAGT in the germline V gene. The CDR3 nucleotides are TGTGCCAGCAGTGACCGCGGGACGGATAGCACAGATACGCAGTATTTT. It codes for CASSDRGTDSTDTQYF.

CDR3 protein: CSVEVAGKTQYF. CDR3 in DNA: TGCAGCGTTGAGGTGGCCGGGAAGACCCAGTACTTC. The gene calls are TRBV29-1 and TRBJ2-5, with D possibly TRBD2 on 5 matching bases. The germline gives CDR1 SQVTM, CDR2 ANQGSEA. V was cut by 3 bases and J by 6 bases, with 11 bases left in between. The CDR3 consists of 12 residues.

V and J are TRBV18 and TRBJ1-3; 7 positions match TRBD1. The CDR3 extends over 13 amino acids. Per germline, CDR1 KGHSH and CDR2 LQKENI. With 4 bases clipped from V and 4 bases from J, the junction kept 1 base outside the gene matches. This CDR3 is CASSQGAGNTIYF. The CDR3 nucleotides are TGTGCCAGCTCACAGGGGGCAGGAAACACCATATATTTT.

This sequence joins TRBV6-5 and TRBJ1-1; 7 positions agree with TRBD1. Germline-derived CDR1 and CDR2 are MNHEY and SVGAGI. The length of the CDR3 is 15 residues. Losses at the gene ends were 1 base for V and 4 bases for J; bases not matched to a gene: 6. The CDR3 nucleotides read TGTGCCAGCAGTTACTTCACCCCAGGGGGCACTGAAGCTTTCTTT. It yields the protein CASSYFTPGGTEAFF.

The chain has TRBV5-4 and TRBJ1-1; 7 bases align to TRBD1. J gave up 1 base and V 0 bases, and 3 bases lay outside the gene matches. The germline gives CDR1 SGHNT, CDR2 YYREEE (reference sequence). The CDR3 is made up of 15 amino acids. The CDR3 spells CASSLARTGNTEAFF. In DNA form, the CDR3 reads TGTGCCAGCAGCTTGGCGAGGACAGGGAACACTGAAGCTTTCTTT.

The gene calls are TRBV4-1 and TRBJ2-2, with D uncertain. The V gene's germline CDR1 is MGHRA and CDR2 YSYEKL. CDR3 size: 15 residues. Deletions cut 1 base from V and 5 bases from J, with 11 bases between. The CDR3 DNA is TGCGCCAGCAGCCAAGCAGACCAGAGGACCGGGGAGCTGTTTTTT. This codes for CASSQADQRTGELFF.

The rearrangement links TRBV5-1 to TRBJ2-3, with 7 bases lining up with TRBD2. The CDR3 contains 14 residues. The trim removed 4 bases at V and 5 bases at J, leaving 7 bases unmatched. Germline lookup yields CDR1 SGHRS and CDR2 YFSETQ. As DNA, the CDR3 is TGCGCCAGCAGCCCCGGGACTACGGGAGATACGCAGTATTTT. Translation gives CASSPGTTGDTQYF.

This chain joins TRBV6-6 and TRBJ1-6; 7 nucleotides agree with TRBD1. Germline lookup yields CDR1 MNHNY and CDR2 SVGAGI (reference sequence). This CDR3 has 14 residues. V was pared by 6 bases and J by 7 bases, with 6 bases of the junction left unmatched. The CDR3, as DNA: TGTGCCAGCAGCCGCCGGGACAGAAATTCACCCCTCCACTTT. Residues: CASSRRDRNSPLHF.

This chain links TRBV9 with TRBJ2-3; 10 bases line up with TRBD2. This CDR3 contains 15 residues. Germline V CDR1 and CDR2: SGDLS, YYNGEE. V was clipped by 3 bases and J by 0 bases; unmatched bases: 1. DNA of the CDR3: TGTGCCAGCAGCGCACTAGCGGGGAGCACAGATACGCAGTATTTT. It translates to CASSALAGSTDTQYF.

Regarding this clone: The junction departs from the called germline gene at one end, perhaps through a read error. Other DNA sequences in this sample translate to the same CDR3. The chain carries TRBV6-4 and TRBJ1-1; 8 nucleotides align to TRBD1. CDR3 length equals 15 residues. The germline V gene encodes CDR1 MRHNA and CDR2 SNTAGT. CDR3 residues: CASSPRGQDYTEAFF. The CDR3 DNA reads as TGCGCCAGCAGTCCACGGGGACAGGACTACACTGAAGCTTTCTTT.

The CDR3 sequence is CASSEGPGRVGTTEAFF. As DNA, the CDR3 is TGTGCCAGCAGTGAGGGCCCAGGGAGGGTAGGTACGACTGAAGCTTTCTTT. The V call is TRBV25-1, the J call TRBJ1-1, with a possible D match to TRBD1 (5 bases). CDR3 length: 17 amino acids. Trimming stripped 3 bases from V and 5 bases from J, with 22 bases between. Germline CDR1 MGHDK, CDR2 SYGVNS.

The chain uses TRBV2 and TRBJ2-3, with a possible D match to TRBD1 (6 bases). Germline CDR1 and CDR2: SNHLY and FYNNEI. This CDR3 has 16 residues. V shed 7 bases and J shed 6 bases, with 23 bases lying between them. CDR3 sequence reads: CASILDRSPPTDTQYF. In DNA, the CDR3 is TGTGCCAGCATTCTGGACAGATCCCCACCCACGGATACGCAGTATTTT.

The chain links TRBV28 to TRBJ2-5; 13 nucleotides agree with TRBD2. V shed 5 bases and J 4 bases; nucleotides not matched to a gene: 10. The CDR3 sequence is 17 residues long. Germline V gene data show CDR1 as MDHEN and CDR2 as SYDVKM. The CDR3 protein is CASSPGTSGVPGETQYF. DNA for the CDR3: TGTGCCAGCAGTCCGGGGACTAGCGGGGTCCCGGGAGAGACCCAGTACTTC.

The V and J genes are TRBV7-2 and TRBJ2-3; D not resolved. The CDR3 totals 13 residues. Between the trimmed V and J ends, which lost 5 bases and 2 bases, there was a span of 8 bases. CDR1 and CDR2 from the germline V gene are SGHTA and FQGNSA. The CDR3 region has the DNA TGTGCCAGCAGCCCCATCCCCACAGATACGCAGTATTTT. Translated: CASSPIPTDTQYF.

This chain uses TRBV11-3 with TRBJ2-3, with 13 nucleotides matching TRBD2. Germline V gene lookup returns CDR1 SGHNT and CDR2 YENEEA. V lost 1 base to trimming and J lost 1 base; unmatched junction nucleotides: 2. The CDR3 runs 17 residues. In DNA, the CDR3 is TGTGCCAGCAGCTTAGGACTAGCGGGGGGAGGCACAGATACGCAGTATTTT. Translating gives CASSLGLAGGGTDTQYF.